These 6 T cell receptor beta chains originate from one sample sequenced in a study of T cell changes during pregnancy in multiple sclerosis. TCRdb's table, derived via immunoSEQ multiplex PCR, lists solely in-frame clones and lacks some. The sample contains roughly 84,000 clones, around 93% of which appear only once. Specimen: peripheral blood, collected in the third trimester of pregnancy. The receptor source for this set is a female donor in good health, enrolled as a control in a pregnancy study.

The chain uses TRBV4-1 and TRBJ2-5; D ambiguous. V lost 4 bases and J lost 5, with 17 bases in between. Germline values: CDR1 MGHRA, CDR2 YSYEKL. This CDR3 region has 15 residues. In DNA, the CDR3 is TGCGCCAGCAGCCTCTCCGCTGACGGAGTCGAGACCCAGTACTTC. The encoded protein is CASSLSADGVETQYF.

This rearrangement joins TRBV6-4 to TRBJ1-2; the D gene is possibly TRBD1 (5 bases). CDR3 length equals 13 residues. The germline V gene has CDR1 MRHNA and CDR2 SNTAGT. Deletions cut 2 bases from V and 2 bases from J, with 6 bases between. The CDR3 reads CASSDRGNYGYTF. Here the CDR3 DNA reads TGTGCCAGCAGTGACAGGGGCAACTATGGCTACACCTTC.

The sample holds a few counts of this clone. The chain employs TRBV7-9 and TRBJ1-2; possible D gene TRBD1, 6 bases. The CDR3 length is 14 residues. Germline CDR1 reads SEHNR; CDR2 reads FQNEAQ (reference sequence). V was trimmed by 3 bases and J by 0 bases, leaving 8 bases between them. CDR3: CASSLQGTNYGYTF. The CDR3 coding sequence is TGTGCCAGCAGCTTGCAGGGGACTAACTATGGCTACACCTTC.

V gene TRBV6-6 combines with J gene TRBJ2-2; possibly TRBD1 for D (6 bases). The germline gives CDR1 MNHNY, CDR2 SVGAGI (reference sequence). CDR3 length: 13 amino acids. V lost 7 bases, J lost 3 bases, and 9 bases lay in between. CDR3 DNA sequence: TGTGCCAGCAACAGGGAAGACACCGGGGAGCTGTTTTTT. Its protein product is CASNREDTGELFF.

The rearrangement joins TRBV5-1 to TRBJ1-2; 10 positions agree with TRBD1. In germline, CDR1 is SGHRS, CDR2 YFSETQ. The CDR3 totals 15 residues. V lost 4 bases, J lost 4 bases, and 7 bases stayed unmatched. The chain's CDR3 is CASSLGTGVGYGYTF. The CDR3 DNA reads as TGCGCCAGCAGCCTAGGGACAGGGGTTGGCTATGGCTACACCTTC.

The chain is built from TRBV7-2 and TRBJ2-5; a weak D match, TRBD1 (5 bases). The CDR3 is 15 amino acids. Germline CDR1 and CDR2: SGHTA and FQGNSA. Trimming shortened V by 0 bases and J by 5 bases, and 13 bases separated the two germline ends. The CDR3 sequence: CASSLAPGQPETQYF. In DNA form, the CDR3 reads TGTGCCAGCAGCTTAGCGCCAGGGCAGCCGGAGACCCAGTACTTC.